Listed below are T cell receptor beta chains from one sample, sequenced in a study of response to subunit inactivated influenza vaccine. Each CDR3 protein is one row after TCRdb ran MiXCR on the RT-PCR reads. The data hold roughly 700,000 distinct CDR3 sequences, with about 15% observed a single time. The sample was PBMCs from blood, taken around 14 days before vaccination. Every receptor here comes from a man over 45 who received an inactivated influenza vaccine. The CDR3 runs from the conserved cysteine through the conserved F or W. The D gene is left open where the match is weak. Some rows mark clone size as missing; the rest say once, few, many or name a class of expanded clone.

>NA|TRBJ2-7|TRBD1|TRBV5-1
TGCGCCAGCAGACGGGACAGGGAGCACCAGTACTTC
CASRRDREHQYF
>NA|TRBJ2-1|TRBD2|TRBV12-3/TRBV12-4
TGTGCCAGCAGGCGAGGACTAGCGGGGGGGTACAATGAGCAGTTCTTC
CASRRGLAGGYNEQFF
>many|TRBJ2-4|TRBD2|TRBV15
TGTGCCACCAGCAGAGATCTAGGAACTAGCGGGCAAAACATTCAGTACTTC
CATSRDLGTSGQNIQYF
>many|TRBJ1-1|NA|TRBV5-1
TGCGCCAGCAGCCAAGGGACGGCGTACACTGAAGCTTTCTTT
CASSQGTAYTEAFF
>NA|TRBJ2-3|TRBD2|TRBV5-1
TGCGCCAGCAGTACTAGCGGGAGAGGGAATACGCAGTATTTT
CASSTSGRGNTQYF
>many|TRBJ2-1|TRBD2|TRBV6-2/TRBV6-3
TGTGCCAGCAGTTACGTGGGAGGGCCCTATGAGCAGTTCTTC
CASSYVGGPYEQFF
>few|TRBJ2-7|TRBD1|TRBV7-2
TGTGCCAGCAGCAAGCTCCGACAGGGTAGGAACGAGCAGTACTTC
CASSKLRQGRNEQYF
>few|TRBJ2-2|TRBD2|TRBV14
TGTGCCAGCAGCCCTAGCGGGAAACCGAACACCGGGGAGCTGTTTTTT
CASSPSGKPNTGELFF
>NA|TRBJ2-5|TRBD1|TRBV4-1
TGCGCCAGCAGCCAAGATCCCACGACAGGGGAGCAAGAGACCCAGTACTTC
CASSQDPTTGEQETQYF
>many|TRBJ1-2|NA|TRBV20-1
TGCAGTGCTAGTTCCGGGGATCATTATGGCTACACCTTC
CSASSGDHYGYTF
>NA|TRBJ2-2|TRBD2|TRBV4-3
TGCGCCAGCAGCCAAGAGGGACTAGCTGTCCCTAACACCGGGGAGCTGTTTTTT
CASSQEGLAVPNTGELFF
>few|TRBJ2-5|TRBD2|TRBV20-1
TGCAGTGCTAGAGCCTTGACTAGCGGGGGGGTGGGAGAGACCCAGTACTTC
CSARALTSGGVGETQYF
>NA|TRBJ2-7|NA|TRBV2
TGTGCCAGCAGTAGGGGGAGAAGGAGGACTTCATCAACCTACGAGCAGTACTTC
CASSRGRRRTSSTYEQYF
>NA|TRBJ2-1|NA|TRBV7-9
TGTGCCAGCAGCTTCACGGTACTCTCGGGAGCAAACAATGAGCAGTTCTTC
CASSFTVLSGANNEQFF
>once|TRBJ2-3|TRBD2|TRBV11-2
TGTGCCAGCAAAGCTGGGACTAGCGGGGGCCTGGGCACAGATACGCAGTATTTT
CASKAGTSGGLGTDTQYF
>NA|TRBJ2-2|TRBD1|TRBV20-1
TGCAGTGCTAGAGTGGGGACAGGGGGTACCGGGGAGCTGTTTTTT
CSARVGTGGTGELFF
>few|TRBJ2-1|TRBD2|TRBV18
TGTGCCAGTTCCGCCCTAGCGGATAGATACAATGAGCAGTTCTTC
CASSALADRYNEQFF
>few|TRBJ1-2|NA|TRBV4-3
TGCGCCAGCAGCGTATCGCAATCACAGGTTTATGGCTACACCTTC
CASSVSQSQVYGYTF
>few|TRBJ2-7|NA|TRBV5-1
TGCGCCAGCAGCAAAGGGGGTACAGAACTCTACGAGCAGTACTTC
CASSKGGTELYEQYF
>few|TRBJ2-1|TRBD2|TRBV5-1
TGCGCCAGCAGCTTGGGCGGGACTAGCGGGGACAATGAGCAGTTCTTC
CASSLGGTSGDNEQFF